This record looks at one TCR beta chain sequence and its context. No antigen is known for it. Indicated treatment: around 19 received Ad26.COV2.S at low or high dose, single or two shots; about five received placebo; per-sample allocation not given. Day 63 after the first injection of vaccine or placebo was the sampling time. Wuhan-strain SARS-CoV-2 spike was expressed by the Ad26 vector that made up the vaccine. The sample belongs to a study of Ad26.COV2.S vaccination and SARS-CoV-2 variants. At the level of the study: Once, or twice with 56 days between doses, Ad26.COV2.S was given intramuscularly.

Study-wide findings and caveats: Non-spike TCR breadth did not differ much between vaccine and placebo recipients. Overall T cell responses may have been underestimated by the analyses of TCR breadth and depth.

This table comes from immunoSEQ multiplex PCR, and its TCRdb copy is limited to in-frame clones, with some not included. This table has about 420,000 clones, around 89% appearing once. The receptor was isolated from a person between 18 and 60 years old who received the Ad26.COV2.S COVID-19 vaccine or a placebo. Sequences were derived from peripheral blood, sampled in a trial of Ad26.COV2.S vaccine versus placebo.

CDR3 nucleotide sequence: TGTGCCAGCAGCCAAGCTCCAGGCAGGTCCTACGAGCAGTACTTC. Residues: CASSQAPGRSYEQYF. The chain uses TRBV3-1 (or the pseudogene TRBV3-2) and TRBJ2-7, with no clear D. Germline lookup yields CDR1 LGHDT and CDR2 YNNKEL (reference sequence). This CDR3 spans 15 amino acids. V lost 1 base and J lost 1, with 11 bases in between.